Below, 3 T cell receptor beta chains from the same sample are listed, as sequenced in a study of blood T cell repertoires in COVID-19. Assay: immunoSEQ multiplex PCR; the TCRdb copy retains only in-frame clones and omits some. The sample consists of approximately 300,000 clones, about nine tenths of them appearing once. The specimen was peripheral blood. Receptor source: a woman in her twenties or thirties with COVID-19, enrolled during active disease.

This chain connects TRBV11-2 to TRBJ1-2, with D tentatively TRBD1 (6 bases). Trimming removed 7 bases at V and 6 bases at J, with 21 bases between. The CDR3 sequence is 15 residues long. Per the germline V gene, CDR1 is SGHAT and CDR2 is FQNNGV. The CDR3 bases are TGTGCCAGCATCCCCCAGCCCGGGACACAACATGGCTACACCTTC. This encodes CASIPQPGTQHGYTF.

The V and J genes are TRBV27 and TRBJ1-1, with 7 bases matching TRBD1. Germline lookup yields CDR1 MNHEY and CDR2 SMNVEV (reference sequence). Trimming took 6 bases from V and 5 from J; bases not matched to a gene: 12. The CDR3 loop spans 15 amino acids. CDR3 residues: CASSRAPGGLTEAFF. CDR3 nucleotide sequence: TGTGCCAGCAGCCGAGCCCCAGGGGGATTGACTGAAGCTTTCTTT.

A few counts support this clone. This chain links TRBV6-4 with TRBJ1-5; tentative D call: TRBD1 (5 bases). The germline gives CDR1 MRHNA, CDR2 SNTAGT. This CDR3 spans 15 amino acids. The ends were cut back, 4 bases at V and 5 bases at J, with 15 bases in the middle. The DNA for the CDR3 is TGTGCCAGCAGTGTCCTACGACAGAACTATCAGCCCCAGCATTTT. The encoded protein is CASSVLRQNYQPQHF.